This TCR beta chain was recovered during a study of OX40 agonist ivuxolimab in advanced cancers. Study as a whole: Those enrolled were roughly 80% male, with a mean age of about 66 years and ages from roughly 20 to 90.

V was trimmed by 2 bases and J by 1 base, leaving 10 bases between them. Germline V CDR1 and CDR2: MNHNY, SVGAGI (reference sequence). The CDR3 contains 15 residues. Some clones are missing from TCRdb's copy, which holds only in-frame ones; the method was immunoSEQ multiplex PCR. The repertoire includes over 60,000 clones, roughly 88% of them detected once, and roughly 2.3% sits in the top ten. Remarks on this clone: The antigen is undetermined.

Points from the study as a whole: Low normalized clonal expansion also occurred in some nonresponding patients.

V usage is TRBV6-6 and J usage is TRBJ2-3; D is ambiguous. The receptor was derived from an adult with an advanced solid tumor such as melanoma, head and neck, liver or kidney cancer. Sample: CD4+ or CD8+ T cells sorted from blood, taken in a trial of the OX40 agonist ivuxolimab. CDR3 DNA sequence: TGTGCCAGCAGTTACACTGGCGGTGGCACAGATACGCAGTATTTT. Protein: CASSYTGGGTDTQYF.